The entry below describes one T cell receptor beta chain. The CDR3 loop spans 13 amino acids. Germline values: CDR1 SEHNR, CDR2 FQNEAQ (reference sequence). V gave up 4 bases and J gave up 7 bases, with 8 bases separating them. Original processing methods: Reference gene primer amplification gave estimated nucleated cell counts. Clones were sequenced by immunoSEQ multiplex PCR, and TCRdb holds only the in-frame ones, with some missing. That table is the source of V, J and clone size, and D and trimming were worked out from the DNA. The repertoire holds just over 200,000 clones, approximately 84% seen once, with about 6% in the top ten. This entry belongs to a study of blood T cell repertoires in COVID-19.

The rearrangement uses TRBV7-9 and TRBJ1-6; D possibly corresponds to TRBD1 (6 bases). The sequenced sample was peripheral blood. This receptor was taken from an older man with acute or convalescent COVID-19. This CDR3 reads CASSSTGNSPLHF. CDR3 nucleotide sequence: TGTGCCAGCAGCTCAACAGGGAATTCACCCCTCCACTTT. Using reference TRBV7-9 and TRBJ1-6 for the parts outside the CDR3, the full variable domain is DTGVSQNPRHKITKRGQNVTFRCDPISEHNRLYWYRQTLGQGPEFLTYFQNEAQLEKSRLLSDRFSAERPKGSFSTLEIQRTEQGDSAMYLCASSSTGNSPLHFGNGTRLTVT.